This section outlines one T cell receptor beta chain sequence together with its context. This sample also contains other DNA sequences that code for the same CDR3. This table comes from immunoSEQ multiplex PCR, and its TCRdb copy is limited to in-frame clones, with some not included. The table lists 70,000 to 75,000 clones, 65% to 90% of them singletons. The data were obtained in a study of OX40 agonist ivuxolimab in advanced cancers. The CDR3 extends over 12 amino acids. Deletions cut 2 bases from V and 1 base from J, with 2 bases between. Germline CDR1 MDHEN, CDR2 SYDVKM. The V call is TRBV28, the J call TRBJ1-1; D gene ambiguous. This receptor was obtained from an adult with an advanced solid tumor such as melanoma, head and neck, liver or kidney cancer. The starting material was CD4+ or CD8+ T cells sorted from blood, obtained in a trial of the OX40 agonist ivuxolimab. The CDR3 sequence: CASSLRNTEAFF. The CDR3 coding sequence is TGTGCCAGCAGTTTACGGAACACTGAAGCTTTCTTT.